Listed here are 19 T cell receptor beta chains from one sample, sequenced in a study of cytomegalovirus exposure and HLA in healthy donors. The PCR made use of 60 Vbeta and 13 Jbeta primers. Profiled with immunoSEQ multiplex PCR; TCRdb holds only in-frame clones, not every one. Of fewer than 110,000 clones in the sample, about 80% were seen once. Specimen: PBMCs. These receptor sequences come from a man aged 35 to 55 in good health and CMV-seronegative.

The CDR3, as DNA: TGTGCCAGCAAGACTAGCGGCTCCTACGAGCAGTACTTC. Translated: CASKTSGSYEQYF. The V call is TRBV25-1, the J call TRBJ2-7, with 9 nucleotides matching TRBD2. Germline CDR1 MGHDK, CDR2 SYGVNS. The CDR3 has 13 residues. The J segment lost 0 bases and the V segment lost 7 bases, leaving 1 base of the junction unmatched.

The CDR3 region has the DNA TGTGCCAGCAGTTCGGGAGCGTTTGGCAATCAGCCCCAGCATTTT. Protein: CASSSGAFGNQPQHF. V is TRBV7-9 and J is TRBJ1-5; D unclear. Germline loops: CDR1 SEHNR, CDR2 FQNEAQ (reference sequence). The CDR3 contains 15 residues. Trimming pared 6 bases from V and 2 bases from J, leaving 14 bases between.

The chain uses TRBV15 and TRBJ1-5, with D maybe TRBD1 (5 bases). The CDR3 totals 17 residues. In germline, CDR1 is LNHNV, CDR2 YYDKDF (reference sequence). V was clipped by 0 bases and J by 4 bases, with 16 bases between them. In nucleotides, the CDR3 is TGTGCCACCAGCAGAGATGAACCACTTAAGGGGAATCAGCCCCAGCATTTT. The encoded protein is CATSRDEPLKGNQPQHF.

About this clone: A junction end diverges from the germline sequence, so it may reflect a read error. J is TRBJ1-6 and V is TRBV7-9; 9 bases line up with TRBD1. CDR3 size: 17 residues. In germline, CDR1 is SEHNR, CDR2 FQNEAQ (reference sequence). CDR3 sequence (DNA): TGTTCCAGCAGCCCGATCAAATCCGGGACAGGGTATTCACCCCTCCACTTT. This codes for CSSSPIKSGTGYSPLHF.

The V call is TRBV19, the J call TRBJ1-2; D not certain. Germline V lookup: CDR1 LNHDA, CDR2 SQIVND (reference sequence). The CDR3 consists of 17 residues. V lost 5 bases, J lost 4 bases, and 23 bases lay in between. CDR3 sequence (DNA): TGTGCCAGTAGTCGGACTATGGGAGACCGCTCCCGCTATGGCTACACCTTC. Protein: CASSRTMGDRSRYGYTF.

The rearrangement uses TRBV11-2 and TRBJ2-3, with 11 bases identical to TRBD1. CDR1 is SGHAT and CDR2 is FQNNGV in the germline V gene. The CDR3 sequence is 14 residues long. The V segment lost 3 bases and the J segment 6 bases; nucleotides outside the gene matches: 2. The DNA for the CDR3 is TGTGCCAGCAGCTTGGACAGGGGGCGTGATACGCAGTATTTT. It codes for CASSLDRGRDTQYF. The whole variable domain, remainder taken from reference TRBV11-2 and TRBJ2-3, is EAGVAQSPRYKIIEKRQSVAFWCNPISGHATLYWYQQILGQGPKLLIQFQNNGVVDDSQLPKDRFSAERLKGVDSTLKIQPAKLEDSAVYLCASSLDRGRDTQYFGPGTRLTVL.

The V call is TRBV6-1, the J call TRBJ2-4; 8 bases fit TRBD1. V was clipped by 8 bases and J by 6 bases; unmatched bases: 9. Germline V gene sequence: CDR1 MNHNS, CDR2 SASEGT. The CDR3 is 14 amino acids. The CDR3 coding sequence is TGTGCCAGCGCGGATCCCGGGACAGGAAACATTCAGTACTTC. Its protein product is CASADPGTGNIQYF.

V usage is TRBV2 and J usage is TRBJ2-3; tentative D call: TRBD2 (6 bases). This CDR3 is 14 amino acids long. V dropped 8 bases and J dropped 0 bases, with 12 bases sitting between them. Germline lookup yields CDR1 SNHLY and CDR2 FYNNEI. The CDR3 DNA sequence: TGTGCCAGCTGGCGGGGCGCGAGCACAGATACGCAGTATTTT. This sequence encodes CASWRGASTDTQYF.

This clone was counted only a few times. This chain joins TRBV30 and TRBJ1-6, with D possibly being TRBD1 (5 bases). CDR3 length: 16 amino acids. The germline gives CDR1 GTSNPN, CDR2 SVGIG (reference sequence). The V end was cut by 2 bases, the J end by 9 bases, with 20 bases between. CDR3 protein: CAWSLKGLIRGSPLHF. The CDR3 DNA reads TGTGCCTGGAGTCTAAAGGGCCTTATTAGGGGTTCACCCCTCCACTTT.

This chain joins TRBV21-1 and TRBJ2-1; no DNA check was done on the table's D call, TRBD1. TRBV21-1 is shown as a pseudogene. This CDR3 contains 15 residues. Here the CDR3 reads CASRYLKGAFNEQFF. The CDR3 DNA is TGTGCCAGCAGATACCTTAAAGGGGCTTTCAATGAGCAGTTCTTC.

This rearrangement joins TRBV5-4 to TRBJ2-3; the D gene is possibly TRBD2 (5 bases). V gave up 0 bases and J gave up 4 bases, with 15 bases separating them. This CDR3 comprises 16 residues. Germline loops: CDR1 SGHNT, CDR2 YYREEE (reference sequence). The CDR3 loop reads CASSLVGARRADTQYF. The CDR3 DNA reads as TGTGCCAGCAGCTTGGTTGGTGCCAGGCGGGCAGATACGCAGTATTTT.

This clone was detected a few times. The chain employs TRBV5-1 and TRBJ1-2; a possible D gene is TRBD1 (5 bases). Per germline, CDR1 SGHRS and CDR2 YFSETQ. The CDR3 sequence is 14 residues long. The V and J ends lost 3 bases and 6 bases respectively, with 15 bases between them. The CDR3 DNA sequence: TGCGCCAGCAGCTCCGAAGGGGTATACAATGGCTACACCTTC. This translates into CASSSEGVYNGYTF.

Note on this clone: The junction shows a germline mismatch at one end, possibly a read error. This chain uses TRBV7-9 with TRBJ1-4, with D maybe TRBD1 (5 bases). The length of the CDR3 is 15 residues. Per the germline V gene, CDR1 is SEHNR and CDR2 is FQNEAQ (reference sequence). The CDR3 spells CSSSLGDYKGEKLFF. CDR3 bases: TGTTCCAGCAGCTTAGGGGACTACAAGGGAGAAAAACTGTTTTTT.

In this sample, this clone turned up a few times. The rearrangement uses TRBV5-4 and TRBJ2-5; 11 nucleotides line up with TRBD2. V gave up 4 bases and J gave up 3 bases; unmatched junction bases: 5. This CDR3 is built from 15 residues. Germline lookup yields CDR1 SGHNT and CDR2 YYREEE (reference sequence). CDR3 DNA sequence: TGTGCCAGCAGCCTGGGACTAGCGGCTGAAGAGACCCAGTACTTC. Its protein is CASSLGLAAEETQYF.

The V call is TRBV4-2, the J call TRBJ2-1; 7 bases are a match to TRBD2. Trimming at V came to 0 bases and at J to 6 bases, leaving 5 bases not matched to a gene. Germline assignment: CDR1 LGHNA and CDR2 YNFKEQ. The CDR3 length is 15 residues. The CDR3 coding sequence is TGTGCCAGCAGCCAAGAAGTCCGACTAGCCAATGAGCAGTTCTTC. The encoded protein is CASSQEVRLANEQFF.

Notes on this clone: An end of the junction does not agree with germline; a read error may underlie this. The CDR3 region has the DNA TGTGCCAGCTCGCCACACCAGGAAACGGGGGGCACTGAAGCTTTCTTT. Translating it yields CASSPHQETGGTEAFF. The J gene is TRBJ1-1, the V gene TRBV18; TRBD1 might be the D (5 bases). Germline V gene sequence: CDR1 KGHSH, CDR2 LQKENI. The CDR3 runs 16 residues.

The chain links TRBV6-5 to TRBJ2-3; 8 bases fit TRBD2. CDR1 is MNHEY and CDR2 is SVGAGI in the germline V gene. Trimming took 0 bases from V and 6 from J; bases not matched to a gene: 8. The CDR3 contains 16 residues. CDR3 in DNA: TGTGCCAGCAGTTACTCGGGGGGTAGCGGGACGGATACGCAGTATTTT. Residues: CASSYSGGSGTDTQYF.

This clone has just a few counts. The chain is built from TRBV9 and TRBJ2-1, with 9 bases identical to TRBD2. With V trimmed by 0 bases and J by 4 bases, 2 bases remained unmatched. This CDR3 has 15 residues. Germline CDR1 reads SGDLS; CDR2 reads YYNGEE. Here the CDR3 reads CASSVVSGGYNEQFF. The CDR3 DNA follows: TGTGCCAGCAGCGTAGTTAGCGGGGGATACAATGAGCAGTTCTTC.

The chain carries TRBV7-2 and TRBJ2-5; the D gene is possibly TRBD1 (6 bases). This CDR3 contains 13 residues. Germline-derived CDR1 and CDR2 are SGHTA and FQGNSA. Trimming removed 5 bases from V and 5 bases from J, with 12 bases in between. The CDR3 DNA is TGTGCCAGCAGCCCAACAGGGCGGGAGACCCAGTACTTC. Its protein product is CASSPTGRETQYF.